Below, 22 T cell receptor beta chains from the same sample are listed, as sequenced in a study of blood T cell repertoires in COVID-19. Generated by immunoSEQ multiplex PCR, the TCRdb table keeps only in-frame clones and is missing some. The table has fewer than 95,000 clones, approximately 79% seen once. The sample comprised peripheral blood. These receptors all stem from a woman at least 80 years old with acute or convalescent COVID-19.

The chain joins TRBV11-2 to TRBJ1-5, with D perhaps matching TRBD1 (5 bases). This CDR3 comprises 17 residues. Trimming pared 1 base from V and 1 base from J, leaving 14 bases between. Looked up from germline, CDR1 is SGHAT and CDR2 is FQNNGV. The chain's CDR3 is CASSLGVGGFSNQPQHF. CDR3 bases: TGTGCCAGCAGCTTAGGTGTGGGGGGTTTCAGCAATCAGCCCCAGCATTTT.

This chain links TRBV5-4 with TRBJ2-3, with D possibly being TRBD2 (6 bases). CDR1 and CDR2 (germline): SGHNT, YYREEE (reference sequence). The ends were cut back, 0 bases at V and 7 bases at J, with 24 bases in the middle. The CDR3 extends over 18 amino acids. The CDR3: CASSLDLNLANRPNTQYF. In DNA, the CDR3 is TGTGCCAGCAGCTTGGACTTAAACCTAGCGAATAGGCCGAATACGCAGTATTTT.

The chain links TRBV30 to TRBJ1-4; 8 bases agree with TRBD1. The V segment lost 3 bases and the J segment 3 bases; nucleotides outside the gene matches: 6. The CDR3 is 15 amino acids. Germline-derived CDR1 and CDR2 are GTSNPN and SVGIG (reference sequence). The CDR3 DNA follows: TGTGCCTGGAGAGCCCGGGACAGGTCTAATGAAAAACTGTTTTTT. This encodes CAWRARDRSNEKLFF.

This chain joins TRBV19 and TRBJ2-2; 7 bases fit TRBD1. The CDR3 loop spans 18 amino acids. V was pared by 0 bases and J by 5 bases, with 12 bases of the junction left unmatched. Per germline, CDR1 LNHDA and CDR2 SQIVND (reference sequence). CDR3 DNA sequence: TGTGCCAGTAGTATAGAAGCTCCCGACAGGGTGGGAACCGGGGAGCTGTTTTTT. The encoded protein is CASSIEAPDRVGTGELFF.

V is TRBV11-2 and J is TRBJ2-7, with D possibly matching TRBD2 (6 bases). CDR1 is SGHAT, CDR2 FQNNGV, per germline. Trimming removed 5 bases from V and 6 bases from J, with 14 bases in between. The CDR3 sequence is 13 residues long. The CDR3 DNA reads TGTGCCAGCAGCCTGAATAGGGGAGGCGAGCAGTACTTC. Its translation: CASSLNRGGEQYF.

The V gene is TRBV19, the J gene TRBJ2-1; D is ambiguous. Trimming removed 3 bases from V and 4 bases from J, with 7 bases in between. The CDR3 totals 13 residues. Germline CDR1 is LNHDA and CDR2 is SQIVND (reference sequence). CDR3 nucleotides: TGTGCCAGTAGTATCCCCGGGTACAATGAGCAGTTCTTC. Translation gives CASSIPGYNEQFF.

This clone showed up many times. In DNA, the CDR3 is TGTGCCAGCAGCCTATCGGGACACGGTCTTAACACCGGGGAGCTGTTTTTT. Translation: CASSLSGHGLNTGELFF. The chain couples TRBV5-4 to TRBJ2-2, with D possibly being TRBD1 (6 bases). V shed 4 bases and J shed 2 bases, with 18 bases lying between them. From germline, CDR1 is SGHNT and CDR2 YYREEE (reference sequence). CDR3 length: 17 amino acids.

This clone was seen a handful of times. J is TRBJ1-2 and V is TRBV12-3 or TRBV12-4; D gene uncertain. The length of the CDR3 is 12 residues. The germline V and J ends were trimmed by 2 bases and 8 bases, with 9 bases remaining between them. The CDR3 DNA sequence: TGTGCCAGCAGTTTATACCAGTCGGGCTACACCTTC. Its translation is CASSLYQSGYTF.

This clone was picked up a small number of times. The chain combines TRBV27 with TRBJ1-2; 9 bases line up with TRBD1. Germline V CDR1 and CDR2: MNHEY, SMNVEV (reference sequence). J lost 8 bases, V lost 8 bases, and 9 bases had no gene match. The CDR3 has 13 amino acids. The CDR3 DNA reads as TGTGCCAGCGCGTTCCGGACAGGGGTCGGCTACACCTTC. Translating it yields CASAFRTGVGYTF.

V and J are TRBV10-3 and TRBJ1-2, with 7 positions matching TRBD1. The CDR3 is made up of 13 amino acids. Germline values: CDR1 ENHRY, CDR2 SYGVKD. After removal of 8 bases from V and 8 bases from J, the junction contained 11 bases not matched to a gene. CDR3: CAIPGGGEGGYTF. The DNA for the CDR3 is TGTGCCATCCCGGGAGGGGGCGAGGGGGGCTACACCTTC.

The J gene is TRBJ2-3, the V gene TRBV4-2; weak D call: TRBD2 (5 bases). Trimming removed 4 bases from V and 5 bases from J, with 19 bases in between. The germline V gene encodes CDR1 LGHNA and CDR2 YNFKEQ. The CDR3 runs 16 residues. This chain's CDR3 is CASSPGATLGGDTQYF. CDR3 DNA: TGTGCCAGCAGCCCCGGCGCTACTTTAGGAGGAGATACGCAGTATTTT.

V is TRBV5-5 and J is TRBJ2-1; D perhaps matches TRBD2 (5 bases). Per the germline V gene, CDR1 is SGHKS and CDR2 is YYEKEE (reference sequence). The V and J ends lost 3 bases and 3 bases respectively, with 10 bases between them. The CDR3 spans 14 residues. In DNA, the CDR3 is TGTGCCAGCAGCTCCGAGGGCAGCTACAATGAGCAGTTCTTC. Encoded protein: CASSSEGSYNEQFF.

This clone was picked up many times. The chain has TRBV6-2 or TRBV6-3 and TRBJ1-1, with TRBD1 identical over 9 bases. The germline CDR1 and CDR2 sequences are MNHEY and SVGEGT. CDR3 length: 14 residues. V gave up 0 bases and J gave up 11 bases; unmatched junction bases: 7. CDR3 DNA sequence: TGTGCCAGCAGTTACTCGCGGGACAGGGTAAGGGCTTTCTTT. This codes for CASSYSRDRVRAFF.

This clone appeared a few times. The chain carries TRBV5-8 and TRBJ1-2; 9 bases map to TRBD1. Germline loops: CDR1 SGHTS, CDR2 YDEGEE. CDR3 size: 13 residues. Germline trimming cut 4 bases from V and 7 bases from J; bases unmatched to any gene: 5. CDR3 protein: CASSVDRGGGYTF. As DNA, the CDR3 is TGTGCCAGCAGCGTGGACAGGGGAGGTGGCTACACCTTC.

The chain uses TRBV13 and TRBJ2-1; a possible D gene is TRBD2 (6 bases). The germline gives CDR1 PRHDT, CDR2 FYEKMQ (reference sequence). The CDR3 is 16 amino acids. Trimming took off 2 bases at V and 7 bases at J, with 18 bases between the two ends. CDR3 DNA: TGTGCCAGCAGCTTAAGGAGGGAGGTCGCGGGGAATGAGCAGTTCTTC. This codes for CASSLRREVAGNEQFF.

The V and J genes are TRBV3-1 (or the pseudogene TRBV3-2) and TRBJ1-5; D unresolved. Trimming cost V 5 bases and J 2 bases, with 22 bases left between them. The germline gives CDR1 LGHDT, CDR2 YNNKEL (reference sequence). This CDR3 is built from 18 residues. The CDR3 sequence: CASSEVDNSHKGNQPQHF. DNA of the CDR3: TGTGCCAGCAGCGAAGTTGACAACTCCCATAAGGGCAATCAGCCCCAGCATTTT.

The genes are TRBV7-2 and TRBJ1-3; D remains unclear. Trimming took off 3 bases at V and 3 bases at J, with 6 bases between the two ends. The CDR3 contains 13 residues. Germline V gene lookup returns CDR1 SGHTA and CDR2 FQGNSA. The CDR3 is CASSFGFGNTIYF. The CDR3 nucleotides read TGTGCCAGCAGCTTCGGGTTTGGAAACACCATATATTTT.

V usage is TRBV5-1 and J usage is TRBJ2-7; 9 bases fit TRBD1. CDR1 is SGHRS, CDR2 YFSETQ, per germline. Unmatched junction bases numbered 3, after V lost 3 bases and J lost 2 bases. This CDR3 spans 14 amino acids. The CDR3 here is CASSSGQGTYEQYF. The CDR3 DNA reads TGCGCCAGCAGCTCGGGACAGGGTACCTACGAGCAGTACTTC.

This sequence joins TRBV7-8 and TRBJ1-4, with TRBD1 as a possible D gene (5 bases). This CDR3 is 16 amino acids long. Germline assignment: CDR1 SGHVS and CDR2 FQNEAQ. Trimming shortened V by 1 base and J by 3 bases, and 12 bases separated the two germline ends. The CDR3 coding sequence is TGTGCCAGCAGCTTAGGTCGGCCGGGGGCTAATGAAAAACTGTTTTTT. Translation: CASSLGRPGANEKLFF.

This chain uses TRBV18 with TRBJ1-5; D is unclear. The CDR3 is 15 amino acids. Trimming took off 2 bases at V and 5 bases at J, with 13 bases between the two ends. CDR1 is KGHSH, CDR2 LQKENI, per germline. The CDR3 here is CASSPLGSRHQPQHF. CDR3 DNA: TGTGCCAGCTCACCATTGGGGAGCAGGCATCAGCCCCAGCATTTT.

This clone was seen once. The chain uses TRBV25-1 and TRBJ1-2; no clear D. V was shortened by 3 bases and J by 5 bases, with 13 bases between the two germline ends. CDR1 is MGHDK and CDR2 is SYGVNS in the germline V gene. The CDR3 has 14 residues. The CDR3 loop reads CASSDFFTEYGYTF. The CDR3 DNA sequence: TGTGCCAGCAGTGATTTTTTCACGGAGTATGGCTACACCTTC.

The chain couples TRBV6-5 to TRBJ1-3, with 8 bases aligning to TRBD1. CDR1 and CDR2 from the germline V gene are MNHEY and SVGAGI. Trimming took 6 bases from V and 4 from J; bases not matched to a gene: 2. The CDR3 totals 13 residues. The CDR3 sequence is CASSWDRGNTIYF. The DNA of the CDR3 is TGTGCCAGCAGCTGGGACAGGGGAAACACCATATATTTT.